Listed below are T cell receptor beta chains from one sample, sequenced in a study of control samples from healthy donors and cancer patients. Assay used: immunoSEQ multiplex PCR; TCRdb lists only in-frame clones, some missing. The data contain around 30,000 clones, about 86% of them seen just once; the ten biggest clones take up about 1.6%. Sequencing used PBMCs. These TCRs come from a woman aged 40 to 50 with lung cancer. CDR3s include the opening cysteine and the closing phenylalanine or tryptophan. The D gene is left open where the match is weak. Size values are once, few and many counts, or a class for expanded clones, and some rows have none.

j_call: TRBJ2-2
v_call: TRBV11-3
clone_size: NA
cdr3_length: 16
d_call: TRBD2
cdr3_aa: CASSPWTSGGGGELFF
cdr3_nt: TGTGCCAGCAGCCCTTGGACTAGCGGGGGGGGCGGGGAGCTGTTTTTT

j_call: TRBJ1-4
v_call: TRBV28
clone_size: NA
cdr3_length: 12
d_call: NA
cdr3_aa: CASNRGSEKLFF
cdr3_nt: TGTGCCAGCAACCGGGGAAGTGAAAAACTGTTTTTT

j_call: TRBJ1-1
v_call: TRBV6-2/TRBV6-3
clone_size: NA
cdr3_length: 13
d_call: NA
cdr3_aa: CASSYSRRAEAFF
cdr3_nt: TGTGCCAGCAGTTACTCAAGGAGGGCTGAAGCTTTCTTT

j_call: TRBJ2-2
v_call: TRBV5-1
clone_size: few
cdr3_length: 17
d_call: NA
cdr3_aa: CASSDGLQAAGTGELFF
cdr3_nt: TGCGCCAGCAGCGACGGACTGCAGGCGGCTGGGACCGGGGAGCTGTTTTTT

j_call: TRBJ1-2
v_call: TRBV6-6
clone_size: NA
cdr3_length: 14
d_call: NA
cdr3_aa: CASSQAGPGYGYTF
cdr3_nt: TGTGCCAGCAGTCAAGCGGGGCCGGGCTATGGCTACACCTTC

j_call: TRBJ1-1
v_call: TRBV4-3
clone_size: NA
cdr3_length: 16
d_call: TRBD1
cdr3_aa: CASSQVRQGGYSEAFF
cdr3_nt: TGCGCCAGCAGCCAAGTGAGACAGGGGGGTTATTCTGAAGCTTTCTTT

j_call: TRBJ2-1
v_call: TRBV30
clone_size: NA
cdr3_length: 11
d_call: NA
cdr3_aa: CAWSPVREQFF
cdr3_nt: TGTGCCTGGAGCCCTGTAAGGGAGCAGTTCTTC

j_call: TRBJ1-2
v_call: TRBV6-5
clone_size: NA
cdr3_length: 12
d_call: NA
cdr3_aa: CASGQGSRGYTF
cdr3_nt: TGTGCCAGTGGCCAGGGAAGTCGTGGCTACACCTTC

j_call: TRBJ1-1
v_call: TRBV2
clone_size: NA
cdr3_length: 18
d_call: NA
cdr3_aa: CASSEGGGLGVWDTEAFF
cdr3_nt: TGTGCCAGCAGTGAAGGAGGGGGTCTGGGGGTGTGGGACACTGAAGCTTTCTTT

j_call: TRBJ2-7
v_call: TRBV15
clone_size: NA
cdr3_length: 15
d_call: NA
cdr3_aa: CATSRVLGVSYEQYF
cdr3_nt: TGTGCCACCAGCAGGGTCCTTGGGGTTAGCTACGAGCAGTACTTC

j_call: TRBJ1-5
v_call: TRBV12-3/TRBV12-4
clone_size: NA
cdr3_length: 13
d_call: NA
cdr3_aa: CASSFLGGQPQHF
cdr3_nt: TGTGCCAGCAGTTTTCTCGGGGGTCAGCCCCAGCATTTT

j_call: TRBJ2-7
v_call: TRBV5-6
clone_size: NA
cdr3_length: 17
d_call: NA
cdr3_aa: CASSLASRDEYSYEQYF
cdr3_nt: TGTGCCAGCAGCTTGGCCAGCCGGGACGAATACTCCTACGAGCAGTACTTC